The present T cell receptor (beta chain) was sequenced within a study of T cells after yellow fever vaccination. Looking at the study overall: For low cell numbers, libraries were made with SMART-Seq v4 Ultra Low Input.

MiXCR was run by TCRdb on the 5' RACE reads, yielding one entry per CDR3 protein. This table has just over 300,000 distinct CDR3 sequences, around 3.9% appearing once. With V trimmed by 6 bases and J by 9 bases, 11 bases remained unmatched. The CDR3 has 14 amino acids. General observations from the study: Abundant clonotypes from the bulk population could contaminate FACS-sorted repertoires.

Comment on this clonotype: Its antigen is undetermined.

The chain links TRBV12-3 or TRBV12-4 to TRBJ1-5; 7 bases are shared with TRBD1. This sequence was found in a man between 18 and 35 years old who received the YFV17D yellow fever vaccine. Sequences were derived from PBMCs, sampled on the day of the yellow fever booster vaccination. The DNA for the CDR3 is TGTGCCAGCAGACCGGCAGGGGGTAAGGGGCCCCAGCATTTT. The encoded protein is CASRPAGGKGPQHF.